The T cell receptor beta chain under discussion was sequenced for a study of chemoradiotherapy in HPV16-positive cancers. This CDR3 region has 17 residues. Germline V gene data show CDR1 as SGHTS and CDR2 as YDEGEE. V shed 0 bases and J 4 bases; nucleotides not matched to a gene: 10. Overall study findings and caveats: Only two HPV16-positive patients supplied the functional HPV-specificity definition. Candidate HPV-specific clones and E7-related TCR motifs grew in tumor during treatment.

In the case of this clone: Its cognate antigen is unknown.

Clones were read by immunoSEQ multiplex PCR, and TCRdb kept only the in-frame ones, dropping some. This repertoire shows just over 25,000 clones, roughly nine tenths found once; its top ten account for roughly a fifth. Over chemoradiotherapy, repertoires were sampled more than once. V gene TRBV5-8 combines with J gene TRBJ2-7, with TRBD2 matching over 10 bases. Sequences were derived from blood, sampled from a patient who underwent chemoradiotherapy. The TCR sequence derives from a human donor with HPV-associated anogenital cancer. Here the CDR3 reads CASSLVASGRGDYEQYF. DNA of the CDR3: TGTGCCAGCAGCTTGGTGGCTAGCGGGAGAGGGGATTACGAGCAGTACTTC. The variable domain in full, completed from reference TRBV5-8 and TRBJ2-7, reads EAGVTQSPTHLIKTRGQQATLRCSPISGHTSVYWYQQALGLGLQFLLWYDEGEERNRGNFPPRFSGRQFPNYSSELNVNALELEDSALYLCASSLVASGRGDYEQYFGPGTRLTVT.